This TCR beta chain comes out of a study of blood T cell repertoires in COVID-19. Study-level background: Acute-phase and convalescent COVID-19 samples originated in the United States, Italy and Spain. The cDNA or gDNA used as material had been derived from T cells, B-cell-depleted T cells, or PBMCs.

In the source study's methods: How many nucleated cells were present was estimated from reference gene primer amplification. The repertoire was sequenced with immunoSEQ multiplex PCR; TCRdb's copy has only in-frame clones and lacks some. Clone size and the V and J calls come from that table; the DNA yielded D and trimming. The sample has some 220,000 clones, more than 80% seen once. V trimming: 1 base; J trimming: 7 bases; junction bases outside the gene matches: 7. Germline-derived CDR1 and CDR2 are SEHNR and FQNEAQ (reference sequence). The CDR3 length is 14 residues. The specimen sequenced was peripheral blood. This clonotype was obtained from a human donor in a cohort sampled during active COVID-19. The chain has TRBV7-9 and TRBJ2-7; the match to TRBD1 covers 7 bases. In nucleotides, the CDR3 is TGTGCCAGCAGCTTAGGCAGGGGGTTGCGGGAGCAGTACTTC. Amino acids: CASSLGRGLREQYF.